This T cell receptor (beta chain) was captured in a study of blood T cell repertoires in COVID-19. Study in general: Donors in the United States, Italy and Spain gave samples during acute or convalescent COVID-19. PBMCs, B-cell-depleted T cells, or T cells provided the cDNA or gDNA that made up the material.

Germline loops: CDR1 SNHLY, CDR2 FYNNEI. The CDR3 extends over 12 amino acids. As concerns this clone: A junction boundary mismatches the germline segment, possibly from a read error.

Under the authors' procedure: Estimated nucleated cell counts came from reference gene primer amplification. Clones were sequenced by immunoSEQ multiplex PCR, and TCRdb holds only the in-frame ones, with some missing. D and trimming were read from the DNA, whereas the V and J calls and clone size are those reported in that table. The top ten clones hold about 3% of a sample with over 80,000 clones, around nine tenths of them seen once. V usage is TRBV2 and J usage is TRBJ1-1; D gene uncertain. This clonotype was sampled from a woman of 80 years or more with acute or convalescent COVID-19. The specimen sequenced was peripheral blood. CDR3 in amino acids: CASSERAGVGLF. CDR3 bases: TGTGCCAGCAGTGAACGAGCCGGGGTAGGTCTCTTT.